This T cell receptor beta chain was sequenced for a study of T-cell reconstitution after alpha-beta-depleted transplantation in children. For TCRbeta, the library was prepared with unique molecular identifiers. In TCRdb, the PCR reads were re-called with MiXCR into one record per CDR3 protein. The sample has about a million distinct CDR3 sequences, about 26% seen once; the top ten hold roughly 27%. The CDR3 totals 13 residues. The germline gives CDR1 DFQATT, CDR2 SNEGSKA (reference sequence). V gave up 8 bases and J gave up 3 bases, with 13 bases separating them. The clonotype originates from a boy younger than two who had a stem cell transplant for SCID, so the T cells may come from the graft donor. V is TRBV20-1 and J is TRBJ1-4; D is ambiguous. Source: PBMCs, mostly from graft donor cells, taken 360 days after TCRalphabeta/CD19-depleted stem cell transplant. The CDR3 DNA follows: TGCAGTCTCACCGGTCCGGCTAATGAAAAACTGTTTTTT. It translates to CSLTGPANEKLFF.